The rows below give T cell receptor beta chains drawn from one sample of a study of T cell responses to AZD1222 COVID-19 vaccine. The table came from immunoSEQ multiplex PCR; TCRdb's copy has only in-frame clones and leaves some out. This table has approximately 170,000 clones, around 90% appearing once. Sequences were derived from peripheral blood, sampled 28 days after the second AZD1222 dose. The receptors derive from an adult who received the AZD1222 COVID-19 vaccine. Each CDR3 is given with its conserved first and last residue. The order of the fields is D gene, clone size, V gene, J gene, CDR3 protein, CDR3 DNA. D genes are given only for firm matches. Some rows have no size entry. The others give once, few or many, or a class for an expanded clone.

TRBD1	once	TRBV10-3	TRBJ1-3	CAISPQGASGNTIYF	TGTGCCATCAGCCCACAGGGGGCCTCTGGAAACACCATATATTTT
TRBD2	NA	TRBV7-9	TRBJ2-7	CASSLPRRTSGSYEQYF	TGTGCCAGCAGCTTACCTCGAAGGACTAGCGGCTCCTACGAGCAGTACTTC
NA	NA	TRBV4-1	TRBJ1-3	CASSQESSGNTIYF	TGCGCCAGCAGCCAGGAAAGCTCTGGAAACACCATATATTTT
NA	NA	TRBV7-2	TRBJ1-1	CASSLILAGNTEAFF	TGTGCCAGCAGCTTAATTCTCGCAGGGAACACTGAAGCTTTCTTT
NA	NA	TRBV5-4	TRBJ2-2	CASSLDDFNTGELFF	TGTGCCAGCAGCTTGGACGACTTTAACACCGGGGAGCTGTTTTTT
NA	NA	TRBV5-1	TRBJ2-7	CASSFSEGVLYEQYF	TGCGCCAGCAGTTTTTCGGAGGGGGTACTCTACGAGCAGTACTTC
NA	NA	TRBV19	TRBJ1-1	CASSSRRANTEAFF	TGTGCCAGTAGTTCGAGGAGGGCGAACACTGAAGCTTTCTTT
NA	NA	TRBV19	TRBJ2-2	CASSIKRGTGELFF	TGTGCCAGTAGTATAAAGAGAGGGACCGGGGAGCTGTTTTTT
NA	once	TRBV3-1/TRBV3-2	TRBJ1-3	CASSLLQEYGNTIYF	TGTGCCAGCAGCCTCTTACAGGAGTATGGAAACACCATATATTTT
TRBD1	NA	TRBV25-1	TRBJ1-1	CASSTGQINTEAFF	TGTGCCAGCAGTACGGGACAGATAAACACTGAAGCTTTCTTT
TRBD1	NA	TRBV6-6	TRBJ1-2	CASSPSPGTGSVGYTF	TGTGCCAGCAGTCCAAGTCCCGGGACAGGGAGCGTAGGCTACACCTTC